These 7 T cell receptor beta chains share one sample of origin, sequenced in a study of blood T cell repertoires in COVID-19. Libraries were prepared by immunoSEQ multiplex PCR; TCRdb keeps only in-frame clonotypes and omits some of them. The table lists 200,000 to 250,000 clones, 82% of them singletons, with about 5.6% in the top ten. Sequenced sample: peripheral blood. Receptor source: a woman in her 70s with COVID-19, enrolled during active disease.

This chain connects TRBV25-1 to TRBJ1-1, with a tentative D call TRBD1 (5 bases). The CDR3 totals 13 residues. V was cut by 7 bases and J by 4 bases, with 13 bases left in between. From germline, CDR1 is MGHDK and CDR2 SYGVNS. The CDR3, as DNA: TGTGCCAGCAAGAACATGGGGCTCACTGAAGCTTTCTTT. It encodes CASKNMGLTEAFF. Looking up the rest from reference TRBV25-1 and TRBJ1-1 gives the full variable domain: EADIYQTPRYLVIGTGKKITLECSQTMGHDKMYWYQQDPGMELHLIHYSYGVNSTEKGDLSSESTVSRIRTEHFPLTLESARPSHTSQYLCASKNMGLTEAFFGQGTRLTVV.

The gene calls are TRBV7-2 and TRBJ2-7; tentative D call: TRBD1 (5 bases). Germline lookup yields CDR1 SGHTA and CDR2 FQGNSA. Trimming cost V 8 bases and J 3 bases, with 14 bases left between them. The CDR3 has 13 residues. The CDR3 protein is CASGHDGHYEQYF. The CDR3 DNA reads as TGTGCCAGCGGACACGACGGTCACTACGAGCAGTACTTC.

This chain links TRBV21-1 with TRBJ2-5; the table's D call TRBD1 went unverified against the DNA. TRBV21-1 is a pseudogene. The CDR3 runs 14 residues. The CDR3 nucleotides are TGTGCCAGCACGAGGGGACACACACAAGAGACCCAGTACTTC. Translating gives CASTRGHTQETQYF.

V is TRBV7-3 and J is TRBJ2-2; the D is unclear. The V and J ends lost 0 bases and 5 bases respectively, with 7 bases between them. The CDR3 totals 14 residues. Looked up from germline, CDR1 is SGHTA and CDR2 is FQGTGA. CDR3 nucleotides: TGTGCCAGCAGCTTAACCTCTGAGACCGGGGAGCTGTTTTTT. Translated: CASSLTSETGELFF. The whole variable domain, remainder taken from reference TRBV7-3 and TRBJ2-2, is GAGVSQTPSNKVTEKGKYVELRCDPISGHTALYWYRQSLGQGPEFLIYFQGTGAADDSGLPNDRFFAVRPEGSVSTLKIQRTERGDSAVYLCASSLTSETGELFFGEGSRLTVL.

The CDR3 protein is CASSLVDRAQPQHF. CDR3 nucleotide sequence: TGTGCCAGCAGCTTGGTGGACAGGGCTCAGCCCCAGCATTTT. This chain connects TRBV5-5 to TRBJ1-5; 8 positions match TRBD1. The CDR3 loop spans 14 amino acids. In germline, CDR1 is SGHKS, CDR2 YYEKEE (reference sequence). The J segment lost 6 bases and the V segment lost 0 bases, leaving 2 bases of the junction unmatched.

This clone was found a few times. This chain links TRBV9 with TRBJ1-2, with TRBD1 identical over 8 bases. The CDR3 contains 13 residues. Looked up from germline, CDR1 is SGDLS and CDR2 is YYNGEE. With 3 bases clipped from V and 5 bases from J, the junction kept 3 bases outside the gene matches. Here the CDR3 DNA reads TGTGCCAGCAGCGGCAGGGGGCATTATGGCTACACCTTC. It specifies CASSGRGHYGYTF.

This clone was observed a handful of times. The rearrangement joins TRBV9 to TRBJ1-2; 7 bases match TRBD1. The trim removed 1 base at V and 5 bases at J, leaving 8 bases unmatched. The CDR3 runs 15 residues. Germline CDR1 reads SGDLS; CDR2 reads YYNGEE. The CDR3 DNA reads TGTGCCAGCAGCGTAAGACCACAGGGGATATATGGCTACACCTTC. This codes for CASSVRPQGIYGYTF.